This T cell receptor (beta chain) was identified during a study of vaccination effects on CD4 cells after COVID-19. Study results and caveats: Marked contraction was observed in infection-induced and vaccine-induced clones late after vaccination.

Sequencing used immunoSEQ multiplex PCR; TCRdb keeps in-frame clones, though not all of them. The data show roughly 71,000 clones, about 80% seen once. The V gene's germline CDR1 is LGHDT and CDR2 YNNKEL (reference sequence). The CDR3 covers 16 residues. V was shortened by 1 base and J by 3 bases, with 12 bases between the two germline ends. Pools of viral peptides were used by the ViraFEST assay to expand antigen-specific CD4+ T cells ahead of sequencing. Subsequent to a culture period of 10 to 11 days, CD4+ T cells were isolated. All participants had two doses of either the BNT162b2 or mRNA-1273 vaccine. Culturing of some 1.8 million PBMC per well took place with roughly 10 IU/ml IL-2 and around 10 ug/ml peptides. As regards this clone: The antigen remains unidentified.

The source was CD4+ T cells from PBMCs cultured with HCoV-OC43 spike peptides, collected after COVID-19 vaccination. Subset noted: HCoV-OC43 spike overlapping peptide pool stimulation. This TCR derives from a human donor who received a COVID-19 vaccine. The V call is TRBV3-1 (or the pseudogene TRBV3-2), the J call TRBJ1-4; tentatively, D is TRBD1 (5 bases). For the CDR3, the DNA is TGTGCCAGCAGCCAAGGCGGAGGACACGCTAATGAAAAACTGTTTTTT. This gives the protein CASSQGGGHANEKLFF.